These 19 T cell receptor beta chains originate from one sample sequenced in a study of regulatory T cells in long-lasting Graves disease (dated by TCRdb to the early 2020s). The sample's time point label is to be understood as: persistent/refractory GD, antithyroid drugs over 5 years with positive TRAb. For both TCR sequencing and RNA sequencing, RNA was extracted from PBMCs using TRIzol. To prepare the library, multiplex PCR was applied. Sequencing relied on an Illumina HiSeq 4000. To build TCR beta libraries, CDR3 regions were amplified by Arm-PCR using iRepertoire HTBI primers. TCRdb redid the processing of the public reads, applying fastp at Q25 and MiXCR, and retained in-frame beta chains. All rows with the same CDR3 protein become a single entry with the most common DNA and genes. The sample has about 470,000 distinct CDR3 sequences on record, 20% of them singletons. The ten largest clones add up to less than 9% of the sample.

Sequencing was performed on peripheral blood mononuclear cells (PBMCs), taken when the disease was refractory, from a patient treated with antithyroid drugs. The origin of the receptors is a female donor with Graves disease.

This clonotype was counted at least ten times. The chain employs TRBV28 and TRBJ1-4; perhaps TRBD1 as D (6 bases). Between the trimmed V and J ends, which lost 3 bases and 6 bases, there was a span of 11 bases. The V gene's germline CDR1 is MDHEN and CDR2 SYDVKM. This CDR3 comprises 14 residues. CDR3 DNA: TGTGCCAGCAGTTTCACAGGGAGGCATGAAAAACTGTTTTTT. Amino acid sequence: CASSFTGRHEKLFF.

The table lists this clonotype with a few counts. V and J are TRBV27 and TRBJ2-1, with D perhaps assigned TRBD1 or TRBD2 (5 bases each). The V end lost 4 bases, the J end lost 5 bases, and 21 bases lay between the germline ends. Germline CDR1 MNHEY, CDR2 SMNVEV (reference sequence). The length of the CDR3 is 17 residues. The CDR3 DNA reads TGTGCCAGCAGTTATTTACCTATTGCAGGGAGTAACAATGAGCAGTTCTTC. Its translation: CASSYLPIAGSNNEQFF.

This clonotype was picked up many times. The chain recombines TRBV12-3 or TRBV12-4 with TRBJ2-7; D perhaps matches TRBD1 (6 bases). The V gene lost 6 bases and the J gene lost 0 bases, with 15 bases spanning the gap. CDR3 length equals 15 residues. CDR3 bases: TGTGCCAGCAGCTCTACAGGGAAAACCTCCTACGAGCAGTACTTC. Its protein product is CASSSTGKTSYEQYF.

This clonotype was observed at least ten times. The chain couples TRBV11-2 to TRBJ2-7, with a weak D call TRBD2 (7 bases). Trimming took off 5 bases at V and 4 bases at J, with 12 bases between the two ends. The V gene's germline CDR1 is SGHAT and CDR2 FQNNGV. This CDR3 has 13 amino acids. CDR3 bases: TGTGCCAGCAGCGTACAGGGAGGGTACGAGCAGTACTTC. It is translated as CASSVQGGYEQYF.

The chain has TRBV7-8 and TRBJ1-3, with D uncertain. This CDR3 has 16 residues. From germline, CDR1 is SGHVS and CDR2 FQNEAQ. Trimming removed 2 bases at V and 0 bases at J, with 11 bases between. The CDR3 DNA is TGTGCCAGCAGCTTACAACGTTTACCCTCTGGAAACACCATATATTTT. This gives the protein CASSLQRLPSGNTIYF.

In the case of this clonotype: A read error may be the cause here, since a much bigger clone is one base away. V usage is TRBV20-1 and J usage is TRBJ2-4; D might be TRBD1 (6 bases). The length of the CDR3 is 13 residues. Germline V gene sequence: CDR1 DFQATT, CDR2 SNEGSKA (reference sequence). CDR3 coding DNA: TGCAGTGCTACAGCGACAGAAGGGGACATTCAGCACTTC. It is translated as CSATATEGDIQHF.

This clonotype was seen many times. The V gene is TRBV28, the J gene TRBJ1-2, with D unresolved. CDR3 size: 13 residues. V lost 6 bases and J lost 0, with 8 bases in between. The germline V gene has CDR1 MDHEN and CDR2 SYDVKM. The CDR3 loop is CASRVTANYGYTF. The CDR3 region has the DNA TGTGCCAGCAGGGTTACAGCTAACTATGGCTACACCTTC.

This clonotype appeared a few times. The chain carries TRBV20-1 and TRBJ2-3; no clear D gene. The length of the CDR3 is 13 residues. Trimming shortened V by 1 base and J by 2 bases, and 7 bases separated the two germline ends. Germline-derived CDR1 and CDR2 are DFQATT and SNEGSKA (reference sequence). The CDR3 coding sequence is TGCAGTGCTAGAGTAGTCAACACAGATACGCAGTATTTT. Translating gives CSARVVNTDTQYF.

This clonotype was counted many times. The chain couples TRBV6-5 to TRBJ2-7, with 8 bases matching TRBD2. Germline values: CDR1 MNHEY, CDR2 SVGAGI. The J segment lost 0 bases and the V segment lost 0 bases, leaving 16 bases of the junction unmatched. The CDR3 is made up of 20 amino acids. The CDR3 nucleotides are TGTGCCAGCAGTTACTCGTTTATGAAGCGGGGGAACATCAGCTCCTACGAGCAGTACTTC. It is translated as CASSYSFMKRGNISSYEQYF.

This clonotype has more than one count but fewer than ten. The chain carries TRBV20-1 and TRBJ2-3; unclear D gene. Trimming shortened V by 6 bases and J by 0 bases, and 13 bases separated the two germline ends. The germline V gene has CDR1 DFQATT and CDR2 SNEGSKA (reference sequence). The CDR3 has 14 amino acids. The CDR3 region is CSALPATSTDTQYF. CDR3 coding DNA: TGCAGTGCGCTCCCAGCAACTAGCACAGATACGCAGTATTTT.

The sample holds many counts of this clonotype. The chain joins TRBV27 to TRBJ1-2; D gene unclear. Trimming took 4 bases from V and 6 from J, leaving 15 bases between them. The CDR3 contains 14 residues. Germline V gene sequence: CDR1 MNHEY, CDR2 SMNVEV (reference sequence). The CDR3 bases are TGTGCCAGCAGTTCTTCTCGGGGTTTGGATGGCTACACCTTC. Translation gives CASSSSRGLDGYTF.

This clonotype has just a few counts. The rearrangement links TRBV7-9 to TRBJ1-4, with no clear D. Trimming left V 5 bases short and J 8 bases short, with 21 bases between. CDR3 length: 16 residues. CDR1 is SEHNR, CDR2 FQNEAQ, per germline (reference sequence). The CDR3 sequence is CASSPSGEGFEEKLFF. The CDR3 DNA reads as TGTGCCAGCAGCCCGAGCGGAGAAGGGTTTGAAGAAAAACTGTTTTTT.

The chain links TRBV19 to TRBJ1-5; the match to TRBD1 covers 10 bases. CDR1 and CDR2 (germline): LNHDA, SQIVND (reference sequence). This CDR3 is 14 amino acids long. J was trimmed by 3 bases and V by 6 bases; bases with no gene match: 2. The CDR3 region is CASRGTGVNQPQHF. The CDR3 region has the DNA TGTGCCAGTAGAGGGACAGGGGTCAATCAGCCCCAGCATTTT. The full variable domain, completed using reference TRBV19 and TRBJ1-5, is DGGITQSPKYLFRKEGQNVTLSCEQNLNHDAMYWYRQDPGQGLRLIYYSQIVNDFQKGDIAEGYSVSREKKESFPLTVTSAQKNPTAFYLCASRGTGVNQPQHFGDGTRLSIL.

This clonotype appeared many times. DNA for the CDR3: TGTGCCAGCAGTTTATCGACTAGCGGGAGTGGGACCCAGTACTTC. Translating gives CASSLSTSGSGTQYF. V and J are TRBV28 and TRBJ2-5, with 12 bases that match TRBD2. V shed 1 base, J shed 7 bases, and the junction held 4 bases outside the gene matches. The CDR3 covers 15 residues. Germline lookup yields CDR1 MDHEN and CDR2 SYDVKM.

This clonotype was counted many times. The chain couples TRBV2 to TRBJ1-2; D call uncertain. Germline CDR1 is SNHLY and CDR2 is FYNNEI. This CDR3 comprises 15 residues. Trimming removed 0 bases at V and 8 bases at J, with 16 bases between. The CDR3 reads CASSEARALGIGYTF. CDR3 bases: TGTGCCAGCAGTGAAGCGCGGGCGCTGGGTATCGGCTACACCTTC.

The chain is built from TRBV6-1 and TRBJ2-7; TRBD1 or TRBD2 may be the D gene (5 bases each). Germline CDR1 MNHNS, CDR2 SASEGT. V gave up 5 bases and J gave up 5 bases, with 13 bases separating them. The CDR3 is 13 residues long. The CDR3 coding sequence is TGTGCCAGCAGTACCTCCGGGGCGAACGAGCAGTACTTC. Translating gives CASSTSGANEQYF.

This clonotype was seen repeatedly, ten times or more. This chain uses TRBV6-5 with TRBJ2-7; 12 bases fit TRBD1. Trimming cost V 2 bases and J 4 bases; bases outside gene matches: 3. Germline V gene sequence: CDR1 MNHEY, CDR2 SVGAGI. CDR3 length: 15 residues. The chain's CDR3 is CASSYAGQGAYEQYF. The CDR3 DNA reads TGTGCCAGCAGTTACGCGGGACAGGGGGCATACGAGCAGTACTTC.

This chain connects TRBV28 to TRBJ2-5; D possibly corresponds to TRBD2 (5 bases). The CDR3 runs to 13 residues. Per the germline V gene, CDR1 is MDHEN and CDR2 is SYDVKM. V was clipped by 2 bases and J by 6 bases, with 10 bases between them. The CDR3 coding sequence is TGTGCCAGCAGTTTAGACCGCGGGCAGACCCAGTACTTC. This encodes CASSLDRGQTQYF.

The V call is TRBV24-1, the J call TRBJ1-1, with 7 nucleotides matching TRBD1. Looked up from germline, CDR1 is KGHDR and CDR2 is SFDVKD. The CDR3 has 11 amino acids. This CDR3 reads CASTGATEAFF. CDR3 bases: TGTGCGAGCACAGGGGCCACTGAAGCTTTCTTT.